This T cell receptor (beta chain) is from a study of T cell responses to AZD1222 COVID-19 vaccine. Notes on the study in general: The study sampled repertoires only after the peak T cell response. With two AZD1222 doses given, Spike-specific TCR breadth and depth both rose. Baseline seropositives among AZD1222 recipients totaled only six. Among the donors, most were white British and more were female, and clonal diversity was possibly underestimated.

Repertoires were generated with immunoSEQ multiplex PCR, while TCRdb's copy carries only in-frame clones and drops some. The table lists 120,000 to 150,000 clones, approximately 90% of them singletons, with 3.5% to 4.5% in the top ten. The V end lost 4 bases, the J end lost 1 base, and 7 bases lay between the germline ends. CDR1 and CDR2 from the germline V gene are MNHEY and SMNVEV (reference sequence). The CDR3 is made up of 13 amino acids. On this clone: Its antigen is currently unknown.

The TCR sequence derives from an adult who received the AZD1222 COVID-19 vaccine. The sequences come from peripheral blood, collected 28 days after the second AZD1222 dose. This rearrangement joins TRBV27 to TRBJ1-1, with D perhaps matching TRBD1 (5 bases). CDR3 residues: CASSWQGNTEAFF. The CDR3 DNA is TGTGCCAGCAGTTGGCAGGGGAACACTGAAGCTTTCTTT.